These T cell receptor beta chains were read from a single sample in a study of shared clonotypes between healthy human individuals. Clones were sequenced by immunoSEQ multiplex PCR, and TCRdb holds only the in-frame ones, with some missing. Found here are over 2 million clones, less than 95% of them singletons; the top ten hold roughly 1%. Sequences were obtained from naive CD8+ T cells sorted from blood. These receptors originate from a man aged 18 to 30 in good health. Both conserved end residues are part of each CDR3. D genes are given only for firm matches. Clone size is stated in some rows and not others, as once, few, many or a class when expanded.

NA	TRBV7-9	NA	TRBJ2-7	TGTGCCAGCAGCTTAGGTGAGGGGACGACCGAGCAGTACTTC	CASSLGEGTTEQYF
NA	TRBV7-6	NA	TRBJ2-7	TGTGCCAGCAGCTTAGCACCGGCTACCTACGAGCAGTACTTC	CASSLAPATYEQYF
NA	TRBV29-1	NA	TRBJ2-7	TGCAGCGTTGAGGGTGACGGATACGAGCAGTACTTC	CSVEGDGYEQYF
NA	TRBV7-3	NA	TRBJ1-6	TGTGCCAGCAGCTTAGACCGAAATTCACCCCTCCACTTT	CASSLDRNSPLHF
NA	TRBV19	once	TRBJ2-1	TGTGCCAGTAGTATAACTGGCGGCCCATACAATGAGCAGTTCTTC	CASSITGGPYNEQFF
NA	TRBV15	NA	TRBJ2-5	TGTGCCACCAGCAGAGTATCCGGCCCGCCGGGGGAGACCCAGTACTTC	CATSRVSGPPGETQYF
NA	TRBV7-9	NA	TRBJ1-1	TGTGCCAGCATCCCGGCGAAGGGAAGGGACGCGAACACTGAAGCTTTCTTT	CASIPAKGRDANTEAFF
TRBD2	TRBV7-2	NA	TRBJ2-7	TGTGCCAGCAGCTATACTAGCGGGAACTTCAACGAGCAGTACTTC	CASSYTSGNFNEQYF
NA	TRBV20-1	NA	TRBJ1-1	TGCAGTGCTAGGGACGCTGAAGCTTTCTTT	CSARDAEAFF
TRBD1	TRBV28	NA	TRBJ2-7	TGTGCCAGCAGCCAAGGGGACAGGAGCTACGAGCAGTACTTC	CASSQGDRSYEQYF
TRBD2	TRBV5-6	NA	TRBJ2-1	TGTGCCAGCAGCCTTGGGCCGGGGGGAAACAATGAGCAGTTCTTC	CASSLGPGGNNEQFF
NA	TRBV5-4	NA	TRBJ2-7	TGTGCCAGCAGCTTGGGACGGGGTGGGACCTACGAGCAGTACTTC	CASSLGRGGTYEQYF
NA	TRBV4-1	NA	TRBJ2-7	TGCGCCAGCAGCCATCTCACGACGGGACCTCACTACGAGCAGTACTTC	CASSHLTTGPHYEQYF
NA	TRBV7-9	NA	TRBJ1-2	TGTGCCAGCAGCTTATCCGGGACAACGAACTATGGCTACACCTTC	CASSLSGTTNYGYTF
NA	TRBV7-8	NA	TRBJ1-1	TGTGCCAGCAGCCCGGGCGATGGTGATTCTGAAGCTTTCTTT	CASSPGDGDSEAFF
NA	TRBV9	once	TRBJ1-1	TGTGCCAGCAGCGTAGCTCCGGGGTCGAACACTGAAGCTTTCTTT	CASSVAPGSNTEAFF
NA	TRBV28	NA	TRBJ1-1	TGTGCCAGCAGTTTTGGGCAGGGTGCTGAAGCTTTCTTT	CASSFGQGAEAFF
NA	TRBV27	NA	TRBJ2-1	TGTGCCAGCAGTTTGGTACGGGGACCCTACAATGAGCAGTTCTTC	CASSLVRGPYNEQFF
NA	TRBV6-1	once	TRBJ2-7	TGTGCCAGCAGTGACGGGGGTAATTATTACGAGCAGTACTTC	CASSDGGNYYEQYF
NA	TRBV19	few	TRBJ1-5	TGTGCCAGTAGTATGAAGGAGGAGCAGCCCCAGCATTTT	CASSMKEEQPQHF
NA	TRBV10-1	once	TRBJ2-3	TGCGCCAGCAGTGAGTGGGGCGATCGGACGGGCACAGATACGCAGTATTTT	CASSEWGDRTGTDTQYF
NA	TRBV28	NA	TRBJ2-3	TGTGCCAGCAGTTTAGTGGGGACACTTTCTAGCACAGATACGCAGTATTTT	CASSLVGTLSSTDTQYF
TRBD2	TRBV10-3	NA	TRBJ2-5	TGTGCCATCAGTGCGCCGGGAGGTCAAGAGACCCAGTACTTC	CAISAPGGQETQYF
TRBD1	TRBV7-9	NA	TRBJ2-5	TGTGCCAGCAGCCAGACAGGGGTGGAGACCCAGTACTTC	CASSQTGVETQYF